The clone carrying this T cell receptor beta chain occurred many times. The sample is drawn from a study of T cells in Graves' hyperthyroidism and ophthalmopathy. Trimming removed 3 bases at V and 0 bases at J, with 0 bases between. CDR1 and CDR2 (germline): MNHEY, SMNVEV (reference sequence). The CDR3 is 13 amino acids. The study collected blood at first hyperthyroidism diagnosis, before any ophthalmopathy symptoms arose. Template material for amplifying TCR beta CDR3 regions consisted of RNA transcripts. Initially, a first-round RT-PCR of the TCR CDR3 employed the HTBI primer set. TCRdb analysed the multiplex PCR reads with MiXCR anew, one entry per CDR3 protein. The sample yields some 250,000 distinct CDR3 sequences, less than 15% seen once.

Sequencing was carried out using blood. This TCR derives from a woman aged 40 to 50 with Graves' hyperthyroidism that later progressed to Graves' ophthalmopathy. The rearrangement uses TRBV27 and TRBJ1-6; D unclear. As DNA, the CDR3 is TGTGCCAGCAGTTTCTCCTATAATTCACCCCTCCACTTT. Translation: CASSFSYNSPLHF.